A single sample is the source of the 14 T cell receptor beta chains below, sequenced in a study of CD8+ T cells in alopecia areata. Extraction of RNA preceded its reverse transcription into cDNA, which served as the sequencing template. Assay: immunoSEQ multiplex PCR; the TCRdb copy retains only in-frame clones and omits some. The table has 150,000 to 200,000 clones, around 60% seen once. Treatment described: oral pan-JAK inhibitor, 5-10 mg twice daily. The sample here was CD4+ T cells sorted from blood, taken at week 49, from a patient treated with tofacitinib. These receptors all come from a human donor with alopecia areata.

This sequence joins TRBV20-1 and TRBJ1-1, with a weak D call TRBD1 (6 bases). The CDR3 loop spans 11 amino acids. Trimming removed 1 base from V and 9 bases from J, with 9 bases in between. CDR1 is DFQATT, CDR2 SNEGSKA, per germline (reference sequence). The CDR3 reads CSARVQGKAFF. The DNA for the CDR3 is TGCAGTGCTAGAGTTCAGGGGAAAGCTTTCTTT.

This sequence joins TRBV29-1 and TRBJ1-5; D unresolved. The CDR3 covers 13 residues. Per germline, CDR1 SQVTM and CDR2 ANQGSEA. The ends were cut back, 7 bases at V and 7 bases at J, with 17 bases in the middle. CDR3 DNA: TGCAGCGCTCAAAAGACTCCAGGACAGCCCCAGCATTTT. This encodes CSAQKTPGQPQHF.

This clone was seen only a few times. The chain links TRBV30 to TRBJ2-1; D uncertain. Germline CDR1 GTSNPN, CDR2 SVGIG (reference sequence). The CDR3 contains 12 residues. V lost 3 bases and J 6 bases, leaving 9 bases between the germline ends. Written as DNA, the CDR3 is TGTGCCTGGAGCCTCGTCGGCAATGAGCAGTTCTTC. Translation gives CAWSLVGNEQFF. Supplemented by reference TRBV30 and TRBJ2-1, the full variable domain reads SQTIHQWPATLVQPVGSPLSLECTVEGTSNPNLYWYRQAAGRGLQLLFYSVGIGQISSEVPQNLSASRPQDRQFILSSKKLLLSDSGFYLCAWSLVGNEQFFGPGTRLTVL.

This clone came up a few times. The chain employs TRBV19 and TRBJ2-1, with 12 positions matching TRBD1. J gave up 7 bases and V 3 bases, and 10 bases lay outside the gene matches. Germline V gene lookup returns CDR1 LNHDA and CDR2 SQIVND (reference sequence). This CDR3 region has 17 residues. CDR3 sequence: CASSIVGGTGGRNEQFF. CDR3 bases: TGTGCCAGTAGTATCGTTGGGGGGACAGGGGGCAGGAATGAGCAGTTCTTC. Full variable domain (rest looked up from reference TRBV19 and TRBJ2-1): DGGITQSPKYLFRKEGQNVTLSCEQNLNHDAMYWYRQDPGQGLRLIYYSQIVNDFQKGDIAEGYSVSREKKESFPLTVTSAQKNPTAFYLCASSIVGGTGGRNEQFFGPGTRLTVL.

J is TRBJ2-6 and V is TRBV7-2; tentative D call: TRBD2 (5 bases). V was shortened by 5 bases and J by 4 bases, with 12 bases between the two germline ends. The length of the CDR3 is 15 residues. The germline gives CDR1 SGHTA, CDR2 FQGNSA. CDR3 in DNA: TGTGCCAGCAGCCCGAGGGTAACAGGGGCCAACGTCCTGACTTTC. Protein: CASSPRVTGANVLTF.

V and J are TRBV7-2 and TRBJ2-3, with D perhaps TRBD1 (5 bases). From germline, CDR1 is SGHTA and CDR2 FQGNSA. The V end lost 6 bases, the J end lost 0 bases, and 16 bases lay between the germline ends. This CDR3 spans 16 amino acids. CDR3 DNA sequence: TGTGCCAGCAGTTACCCCCCGGCAGGGAGCACAGATACGCAGTATTTT. It codes for CASSYPPAGSTDTQYF.

The chain is built from TRBV10-3 and TRBJ2-3, with 8 bases identical to TRBD2. The CDR3 totals 14 residues. Germline CDR1 ENHRY, CDR2 SYGVKD. With V trimmed by 10 bases and J by 4 bases, 10 bases remained unmatched. The CDR3: CATDVSGASDTQYF. In DNA form, the CDR3 reads TGTGCCACGGATGTTAGCGGGGCTTCAGATACGCAGTATTTT.

The chain is built from TRBV29-1 and TRBJ2-5; TRBD1 aligns across 9 bases. This CDR3 is 13 amino acids long. With V trimmed by 6 bases and J by 5 bases, 7 bases remained unmatched. Germline V gene lookup returns CDR1 SQVTM and CDR2 ANQGSEA. The CDR3 nucleotides are TGCAGCGTCGCCACAGGGGGCCGGGAGACCCAGTACTTC. Encoded protein: CSVATGGRETQYF.

The rearrangement uses TRBV7-9 and TRBJ2-3; D is unclear. CDR1 is SEHNR and CDR2 is FQNEAQ in the germline V gene (reference sequence). The CDR3 consists of 16 residues. The V and J ends lost 3 bases and 0 bases respectively, with 13 bases between them. CDR3 amino acids: CASSFVTNPSTDTQYF. CDR3 nucleotides: TGTGCCAGCAGCTTTGTCACCAACCCGAGCACAGATACGCAGTATTTT.

The chain employs TRBV4-3 and TRBJ2-3; D gene unclear. Germline CDR1 reads LGHNA; CDR2 reads YSLEER. V was pared by 3 bases and J by 4 bases, with 14 bases between. CDR3 length equals 15 residues. Here the CDR3 reads CASSHHLRHSDTQYF. As DNA, the CDR3 is TGCGCCAGCAGCCACCACCTTCGCCATTCAGATACGCAGTATTTT.

This clone was recorded a few times. V usage is TRBV6-6 and J usage is TRBJ2-7; possibly TRBD2 for D (6 bases). V was shortened by 6 bases and J by 3 bases, with 18 bases between the two germline ends. CDR3 size: 15 residues. Germline CDR1 is MNHNY and CDR2 is SVGAGI (reference sequence). The CDR3 region has the DNA TGTGCCAGCAGCGGCGGGACCGAAAAGTACTACGAGCAGTACTTC. It translates to CASSGGTEKYYEQYF.

The chain employs TRBV4-3 and TRBJ1-2; possibly TRBD1 for D (6 bases). The germline gives CDR1 LGHNA, CDR2 YSLEER. The CDR3 loop spans 15 amino acids. Trimming took 2 bases from V and 4 from J, leaving 14 bases between them. CDR3 protein: CASSQNQGQSYGYTF. CDR3 in DNA: TGCGCCAGCAGCCAAAATCAGGGGCAGAGCTATGGCTACACCTTC.

This clone came up a few times. The chain couples TRBV2 to TRBJ2-7; 10 nucleotides match TRBD2. The J segment lost 2 bases and the V segment lost 4 bases, leaving 5 bases of the junction unmatched. This CDR3 is built from 15 residues. Looked up from germline, CDR1 is SNHLY and CDR2 is FYNNEI. The CDR3 sequence is CASSVGSGGTYEQYF. As DNA, the CDR3 is TGTGCCAGCAGTGTCGGTAGCGGGGGGACCTACGAGCAGTACTTC.

The rearrangement uses TRBV30 and TRBJ1-4; D ambiguous. Germline CDR1 GTSNPN, CDR2 SVGIG (reference sequence). This CDR3 is built from 14 residues. Deletions cut 5 bases from V and 3 bases from J, with 13 bases between. The CDR3 spells CAWAFGGSNEKLFF. In DNA, the CDR3 is TGTGCCTGGGCCTTTGGCGGGTCTAATGAAAAACTGTTTTTT. Full variable domain (missing parts from reference TRBV30 and TRBJ1-4): SQTIHQWPATLVQPVGSPLSLECTVEGTSNPNLYWYRQAAGRGLQLLFYSVGIGQISSEVPQNLSASRPQDRQFILSSKKLLLSDSGFYLCAWAFGGSNEKLFFGSGTQLSVL.